These T cell receptor beta chains were read from a single sample in a study of type 1 and type 2 diabetes patients. Each CDR3 protein is one row after TCRdb ran MiXCR on the multiplex PCR reads. Of fewer than 350,000 distinct CDR3 sequences listed, over 45% are singletons. Sequenced input: peripheral blood mononuclear cells (PBMCs). All receptors derive from a man in his late teens or twenties with type 2 diabetes. Each CDR3 is given with its conserved first and last residue. A D gene is named only where the DNA matches it firmly. Only part of the rows carry a size: once, few, many, or a class if the clone is expanded.

j_call	v_call	d_call	clone_size	cdr3_aa	cdr3_nt
TRBJ1-6	TRBV28	TRBD1	NA	CASTTFIWTGRGSPLHF	TGTGCCAGCACAACTTTTATTTGGACAGGGAGAGGATCACCCCTCCACTTT
TRBJ1-1	TRBV7-2	NA	many	CASSLIGITTNTEAFF	TGTGCCAGCAGCTTAATTGGTATAACTACGAACACTGAAGCTTTCTTT
TRBJ2-7	TRBV30	TRBD2	NA	CAWSVLFLAGSYEQYF	TGTGCCTGGAGTGTACTTTTTCTAGCGGGCTCCTACGAGCAGTACTTC
TRBJ1-5	TRBV6-6	NA	once	CASSFPVKGQPQHF	TGTGCCAGCAGTTTTCCCGTAAAAGGTCAGCCCCAGCATTTT
TRBJ1-2	TRBV27	NA	NA	CASSVQGSANYGYTF	TGTGCCAGCTCGGTACAGGGTTCGGCTAACTATGGCTACACCTTC
TRBJ2-7	TRBV12-3/TRBV12-4	TRBD2	NA	CASTPHIGTSGKGYEQYF	TGTGCCAGCACACCCCATATTGGGACTAGCGGGAAAGGCTACGAGCAGTACTTC
TRBJ2-7	TRBV2	NA	few	CASSEWDGTYEQYF	TGTGCCAGCAGTGAATGGGACGGTACCTACGAGCAGTACTTC
TRBJ2-7	TRBV2	NA	many	CASSGGPSRSYEQYF	TGTGCCAGCAGTGGAGGACCGAGTAGGAGCTACGAGCAGTACTTC
TRBJ2-5	TRBV2	TRBD2	NA	CASRPTSVAQETQYF	TGTGCCAGCAGACCCACTAGCGTAGCCCAAGAGACCCAGTACTTC
TRBJ2-5	TRBV7-2	TRBD2	many	CASSPSPGLAGGAGETQYF	TGTGCCAGCAGCCCCAGTCCCGGTCTAGCGGGGGGGGCTGGAGAGACCCAGTACTTC
TRBJ1-5	TRBV7-9	TRBD1	NA	CASSASTGGSNQPQHF	TGTGCCAGCAGCGCTTCGACAGGGGGAAGCAATCAGCCCCAGCATTTT
TRBJ2-3	TRBV7-2	NA	few	CASSFFTDTQYF	TGTGCCAGCAGCTTCTTCACAGATACGCAGTATTTT
TRBJ2-1	TRBV2	NA	NA	CASSDLLINEQFF	TGTGCCAGCAGTGATTTGCTCATCAATGAGCAGTTCTTC
TRBJ2-7	TRBV6-4	TRBD1	NA	CASTRLGQVDEQYF	TGTGCCAGCACTAGACTCGGACAGGTGGACGAGCAGTACTTC
TRBJ2-3	TRBV12-5	TRBD2	NA	CASGLVPLAGFTDTQYF	TGTGCTAGTGGTTTGGTCCCTCTAGCGGGGTTCACAGATACGCAGTATTTT
TRBJ2-3	TRBV2	NA	NA	CASSWTLNTDTQYF	TGTGCCAGCAGTTGGACCCTGAACACAGATACGCAGTATTTT
TRBJ1-5	TRBV7-2	NA	few	CASSLVREQPQHF	TGTGCCAGCAGCTTAGTAAGAGAACAGCCCCAGCATTTT